This T cell receptor (beta chain) was sequenced for a study of blood T cells in healthy people across ages (dated by TCRdb to 2015 to 2017). Notes on the research overall: Template switching captured roughly one uniquely barcoded TCR beta cDNA molecule per two T cells in model experiments. To track age-related changes in TCR beta repertoire diversity, the study relied on deep sequencing normalized with unique cDNA molecular identifiers. Donors were grouped into four age groups: young (average approximately 16 years), middle-aged (39), aged (around 60) and long-lived (82). To avoid experimental bias, donors of different ages were distributed randomly across sequencing lanes. Two additional independent replicas of 1 million unique cDNA reads from the same blood draw were analyzed for two donors (one aged 18 to 30 and one aged 80 or older). Study-wide findings and limitations: Observed TCR beta diversity correlated strongly with the percentage of naive T cells measured by flow cytometry. Observed TCR beta diversity per million T cells fell roughly linearly with age, and a significant reduction was already apparent by age around 39. Compared with the aged group, the long-lived group had more naive CD4+ T cells, fewer expanded clones and increased TCR diversity, a pattern suggesting age selection. Donor CMV infection status was unknown, potentially confounding age-related changes in expanded clonotypes. Estimates of total diversity based on one million sequenced T cells were considered lower bounds and underestimates. Bulk unsorted PBMC profiling prevented conclusive comparison of naive and antigen-experienced compartments.

Germline trimming: 10 bases from V, 5 bases from J; junction bases outside gene matches: 10. From the cysteine up to the phenylalanine, the CDR3 has a length of 13 residues. Only CDR3 DNA remains: 39 bases, in frame from the first base. CDR1 and CDR2 are read off the germline V gene as MNHEY and SVGEGT. The method was 5' RACE. Sequenced using an Illumina HiSeq 2500. A second PCR of about 7 to 12 cycles was performed with a sample-barcoded 5' primer and a J-beta primer mix. A unique molecular identifier was introduced onto each TCR beta cDNA molecule by a template-switch 5' adaptor carrying 12 random nucleotides. Each sample yielded at least 3 million CDR3-containing paired-end reads. First-strand cDNA was synthesized from all RNA with the Mint cDNA synthesis kit, primed by a TRBC-specific oligonucleotide. After uracil-DNA glycosylase treatment, a first 18-cycle PCR used universal primers M1SS and BC2_uni_R on all cDNA. As for the authors' bioinformatics: For normalization, 1 million high-quality reads, each with a distinct molecular identifier, were randomly selected from each sample. Reads sharing molecular identifiers were discarded rather than binned into consensus sequences. CDR3 identification, clonotype clustering and error correction used MiTCR with a Q25 quality threshold and the strictest error-elimination algorithm. A nonparametric unseen species model with Euler transformation was used to estimate lower-bound total TCR beta diversity. TCRdb cleaned the public reads at Q25 with fastp, built clones with MiXCR and kept in-frame beta chains. Rows with a matching CDR3 protein are joined into one entry that keeps the most common DNA and genes. TCRdb, not the original authors, processed these V and J calls. A total of about 1.8 million distinct CDR3 sequences appear in this sample, 40% to 55% of them only once. The ten biggest clones cover about 2.1% of the sample.

Notes on this clonotype: Its antigen is unknown. No much larger clone exists at a distance of one base, and base qualities are not known.

The roughly 39 donors, aged about 6 to 95 years, were systemically healthy Caucasian individuals from Russia. Each donor gave ten milliliters of peripheral blood, drawn into EDTA-treated Vacutainer tubes. PBMCs were isolated by Ficoll-Paque density-gradient centrifugation, with at least 7 million obtained per sample. Trizol reagent was used to extract total RNA from the PBMCs, yielding at least 6 micrograms per sample. For every donor, an aliquot of PBMCs went through flow cytometry to measure the percentages of naive CD45RAhigh/CD27high T cells. Sequenced sample: blood. The chain uses TRBV6-2 or TRBV6-3 and TRBJ2-5, and 7 bases in between align with TRBD1. The TCR was taken from a woman aged 35 to 49 in good health. The DNA is TGTGCCATCACGACAGGGAGCGAGGAGACCCAGTACTTC. This gives the protein CAITTGSEETQYF.